One and the same sample provided the 27 T cell receptor beta chains below, sequenced in a study of blood T cell repertoires in COVID-19. The protocol was immunoSEQ multiplex PCR, while the TCRdb copy is restricted to in-frame clones and leaves out a portion. This sample has 120,000 or so clones; more than 75% occur once, and the top ten carry 1.5% to 1.7%. Sequencing was done on a sample of peripheral blood. These receptors all come from a human donor in a cohort sampled during active COVID-19.

V is TRBV5-4 and J is TRBJ2-1; 10 bases line up with TRBD2. The V and J ends lost 4 bases and 0 bases, in that order; junction bases with no gene match: 4. The CDR3 has 16 amino acids. Germline V lookup: CDR1 SGHNT, CDR2 YYREEE (reference sequence). The CDR3, as DNA: TGTGCCAGCAGCCGCAGCGGGGGGGCCTCCTACAATGAGCAGTTCTTC. Its translation: CASSRSGGASYNEQFF.

This chain links TRBV3-1 (or the pseudogene TRBV3-2) with TRBJ1-2; D is unresolved. Germline CDR1 is LGHDT and CDR2 is YNNKEL (reference sequence). This CDR3 spans 12 amino acids. Trimming took off 2 bases at V and 8 bases at J, with 9 bases between the two ends. The CDR3 sequence is CASSQFGLGYTF. The CDR3 region has the DNA TGTGCCAGCAGCCAATTCGGGTTGGGCTACACCTTC.

This clone appeared a single time. The chain is built from TRBV18 and TRBJ2-3; D unresolved. The CDR3 is 13 residues long. CDR1 is KGHSH, CDR2 LQKENI, per germline. V lost 5 bases and J 3 bases, leaving 9 bases between the germline ends. The CDR3 protein is CASSSSSTDTQYF. The CDR3 bases are TGTGCCAGCTCATCCTCTAGTACAGATACGCAGTATTTT.

This clone has at least ten counts. This chain uses TRBV28 with TRBJ2-5, with D possibly being TRBD1 (6 bases). This CDR3 region has 15 residues. V gave up 3 bases and J gave up 3 bases, with 14 bases separating them. Germline CDR1 is MDHEN and CDR2 is SYDVKM. The CDR3 region has the DNA TGTGCCAGCAGTTTCCAGGGGATGGAGAAAGAGACCCAGTACTTC. This codes for CASSFQGMEKETQYF.

This chain links TRBV11-2 with TRBJ2-7; maybe TRBD2 (6 bases). Germline V gene lookup returns CDR1 SGHAT and CDR2 FQNNGV. Trimming removed 6 bases at V and 5 bases at J, with 20 bases between. This CDR3 comprises 15 residues. CDR3 in DNA: TGTGCCAGCAGACAAGGGACTTCCTGGCGGAACGAGCAGTACTTC. This sequence encodes CASRQGTSWRNEQYF. Supplemented by reference TRBV11-2 and TRBJ2-7, the full variable domain reads EAGVAQSPRYKIIEKRQSVAFWCNPISGHATLYWYQQILGQGPKLLIQFQNNGVVDDSQLPKDRFSAERLKGVDSTLKIQPAKLEDSAVYLCASRQGTSWRNEQYFGPGTRLTVT.

This clone was picked up one time. The gene calls are TRBV7-2 and TRBJ1-2; a weak D match, TRBD1 (6 bases). Trimming took 4 bases from V and 8 from J, leaving 14 bases between them. The CDR3 consists of 13 residues. CDR1 and CDR2 from the germline V gene are SGHTA and FQGNSA. CDR3 bases: TGTGCCAGCAGCTATACAGGGCAGAGCGGCTACACCTTC. Its translation is CASSYTGQSGYTF.

The rearrangement uses TRBV9 and TRBJ1-4, with 9 bases matching TRBD1. Germline assignment: CDR1 SGDLS and CDR2 YYNGEE. The CDR3 consists of 15 residues. Unmatched junction bases numbered 8, after V lost 4 bases and J lost 7 bases. The CDR3 coding sequence is TGTGCCAGCAGCCTCGAGGGACAGGGCGGTGAAAAACTGTTTTTT. The encoded protein is CASSLEGQGGEKLFF.

V gene TRBV15 combines with J gene TRBJ2-1, with D possibly matching TRBD2 (5 bases). The CDR3 loop spans 15 amino acids. The V and J ends lost 1 base and 10 bases respectively, with 17 bases between them. Germline V gene data show CDR1 as LNHNV and CDR2 as YYDKDF (reference sequence). The CDR3 sequence: CATSRGGQKVGEQFF. CDR3 in DNA: TGTGCCACCAGCAGAGGCGGGCAGAAGGTAGGGGAGCAGTTCTTC.

This clone was seen ten or more times. The chain is built from TRBV18 and TRBJ2-2; D ambiguous. Trimming shortened V by 4 bases and J by 5 bases, and 5 bases separated the two germline ends. This CDR3 region has 12 residues. Germline loops: CDR1 KGHSH, CDR2 LQKENI. The CDR3 sequence is CASSRLTGELFF. The CDR3, as DNA: TGTGCCAGCTCACGGCTGACCGGGGAGCTGTTTTTT. The full variable domain, in which reference TRBV18 and TRBJ2-2 provide the parts outside the CDR3, is NAGVMQNPRHLVRRRGQEARLRCSPMKGHSHVYWYRQLPEEGLKFMVYLQKENIIDESGMPKERFSAEFPKEGPSILRIQQVVRGDSAAYFCASSRLTGELFFGEGSRLTVL.

The chain combines TRBV4-1 with TRBJ1-5; 9 positions agree with TRBD1. The CDR3 extends over 14 amino acids. With 3 bases clipped from V and 5 bases from J, the junction kept 2 bases outside the gene matches. Germline V lookup: CDR1 MGHRA, CDR2 YSYEKL. CDR3 protein: CASSQGQGDQPQHF. CDR3 coding DNA: TGCGCCAGCAGCCAGGGACAGGGTGATCAGCCCCAGCATTTT.

CDR3 amino acids: CASSEGPGPAGYGYTF. The CDR3, as DNA: TGTGCCAGCAGTGAAGGCCCGGGTCCCGCTGGCTATGGCTACACCTTC. V and J are TRBV6-1 and TRBJ1-2; D is unresolved. V lost 1 base, J lost 4 bases, and 16 bases lay in between. CDR1 is MNHNS, CDR2 SASEGT, per germline. This CDR3 has 16 residues.

This clone was counted a single time. This sequence joins TRBV25-1 and TRBJ2-7; 9 bases agree with TRBD1. Germline assignment: CDR1 MGHDK and CDR2 SYGVNS. The CDR3 is made up of 13 amino acids. J lost 9 bases, V lost 7 bases, and 10 bases had no gene match. CDR3 coding DNA: TGTGCCAGCACCCAAGGACAGGGGACAGGGCAGTACTTC. It yields the protein CASTQGQGTGQYF.

The genes are TRBV19 and TRBJ1-6, with D possibly being TRBD1 (5 bases). The CDR3 is 14 residues long. V was trimmed by 4 bases and J by 7 bases, leaving 11 bases between them. The germline CDR1 and CDR2 sequences are LNHDA and SQIVND (reference sequence). In nucleotides, the CDR3 is TGTGCCAGTAGTACCCAGGGTCACAATTCACCCCTCCACTTT. It specifies CASSTQGHNSPLHF.

This chain joins TRBV5-1 and TRBJ2-7, with D perhaps matching TRBD2 (6 bases). CDR3 length: 15 amino acids. V was pared by 4 bases and J by 2 bases, with 16 bases between. The V gene's germline CDR1 is SGHRS and CDR2 YFSETQ. The CDR3 DNA reads as TGCGCCAGCAGCCCGAAGTCAGGGACTCCCTACGAGCAGTACTTC. It codes for CASSPKSGTPYEQYF.

This CDR3 is CASSGRGTGGSNYGYTF. The CDR3, as DNA: TGTGCCAGCAGCGGGAGGGGGACAGGGGGATCTAACTATGGCTACACCTTC. V gene TRBV5-5 combines with J gene TRBJ1-2, with 11 positions matching TRBD1. The CDR3 sequence is 17 residues long. From germline, CDR1 is SGHKS and CDR2 YYEKEE (reference sequence). Trimming removed 4 bases from V and 0 bases from J; junction bases left unmatched: 8.

The chain recombines TRBV7-6 with TRBJ2-7; 8 bases line up with TRBD2. With 5 bases clipped from V and 7 bases from J, the junction kept 16 bases outside the gene matches. Germline loops: CDR1 SGHVS, CDR2 FNYEAQ. This CDR3 spans 16 amino acids. The CDR3 region has the DNA TGTGCCAGCAGCGAAGGGGGAGCGGGAGTGATTGGGGAGCAGTACTTC. This gives the protein CASSEGGAGVIGEQYF.

This chain joins TRBV6-5 and TRBJ2-5; possible D gene TRBD1, 5 bases. The CDR3 sequence is 13 residues long. Trimming took off 7 bases at V and 5 bases at J, with 14 bases between the two ends. Germline values: CDR1 MNHEY, CDR2 SVGAGI. Here the CDR3 reads CASTPPGSETQYF. CDR3 in DNA: TGTGCCAGCACCCCGCCAGGGTCGGAGACCCAGTACTTC.

This chain links TRBV4-1 with TRBJ1-1, with D maybe TRBD1 (6 bases). The CDR3 is made up of 15 amino acids. V gave up 3 bases and J gave up 13 bases, with 24 bases separating them. CDR1 is MGHRA, CDR2 YSYEKL, per germline. CDR3 sequence (DNA): TGCGCCAGCAGCCATCGACCCGGACAGCCCGATAGTGGTTTCTTT. It yields the protein CASSHRPGQPDSGFF.

J is TRBJ1-3 and V is TRBV7-9; TRBD1 matches 7 bases. Per germline, CDR1 SEHNR and CDR2 FQNEAQ (reference sequence). CDR3 size: 16 residues. Trimming cost V 3 bases and J 0 bases; bases outside gene matches: 5. The CDR3 DNA sequence: TGTGCCAGCAGCTTTACAGGGGCCCCCTCTGGAAACACCATATATTTT. It specifies CASSFTGAPSGNTIYF.

The V gene is TRBV2, the J gene TRBJ2-2, with a tentative D call TRBD1 (5 bases). The CDR3 runs 15 residues. V was cut by 6 bases and J by 6 bases, with 17 bases left in between. CDR1 is SNHLY, CDR2 FYNNEI, per germline. Here the CDR3 DNA reads TGTGCCAGCAGGTCCCAGGGTTTTCGGGCCGGGGAGCTGTTTTTT. It is translated as CASRSQGFRAGELFF.

This chain joins TRBV6-5 and TRBJ2-1; a weak D match, TRBD2 (6 bases). Germline lookup yields CDR1 MNHEY and CDR2 SVGAGI. The CDR3 is 12 amino acids. Trimming removed 2 bases from V and 10 bases from J, with 9 bases in between. The CDR3 here is CASSYGGTEQFF. The CDR3, as DNA: TGTGCCAGCAGTTACGGCGGGACGGAGCAGTTCTTC.

The rearrangement joins TRBV5-1 to TRBJ2-7; D may be TRBD1 (5 bases). V gave up 6 bases and J gave up 2 bases, with 12 bases separating them. The germline V gene has CDR1 SGHRS and CDR2 YFSETQ. The CDR3 contains 13 residues. This chain's CDR3 is CASNIEGAYEQYF. In DNA form, the CDR3 reads TGCGCCAGCAATATAGAAGGGGCCTACGAGCAGTACTTC.

The rearrangement joins TRBV5-1 to TRBJ2-2; TRBD2 matches 8 bases. V was clipped by 3 bases and J by 3 bases; unmatched bases: 4. The germline V gene has CDR1 SGHRS and CDR2 YFSETQ. CDR3 length equals 15 residues. CDR3 DNA: TGCGCCAGCAGCTGGGGACTAGTGGACACCGGGGAGCTGTTTTTT. Protein product: CASSWGLVDTGELFF.

CDR3 sequence (DNA): TGTGCCACCAGTGATCCTAGCGGGAGCGGAGAGACCCAGTACTTC. This translates into CATSDPSGSGETQYF. The chain combines TRBV24-1 with TRBJ2-5; 10 bases agree with TRBD2. Unmatched junction bases numbered 4, after V lost 3 bases and J lost 4 bases. Germline values: CDR1 KGHDR, CDR2 SFDVKD. The CDR3 covers 15 residues.

The V gene is TRBV7-9, the J gene TRBJ1-3; D is undetermined. Per germline, CDR1 SEHNR and CDR2 FQNEAQ (reference sequence). The CDR3 extends over 15 amino acids. Trimming took 5 bases from V and 4 from J, leaving 15 bases between them. CDR3 DNA: TGTGCCAGCAGCGCGGGATCGCTGATAGGAAACACCATATATTTT. It specifies CASSAGSLIGNTIYF.

V usage is TRBV6-1 and J usage is TRBJ1-3, with D possibly TRBD1 on 5 matching bases. Germline CDR1 is MNHNS and CDR2 is SASEGT. With 2 bases removed from V and 7 bases from J, the gap between germline ends came to 15 bases. This CDR3 has 15 amino acids. CDR3: CASSERRGLVNTIYF. CDR3 DNA sequence: TGTGCCAGCAGTGAAAGAAGGGGTCTCGTGAACACCATATATTTT.

The chain combines TRBV7-6 with TRBJ2-2; 8 bases line up with TRBD2. The CDR3 has 16 residues. In germline, CDR1 is SGHVS, CDR2 FNYEAQ. The V gene end was trimmed by 4 bases and the J gene end by 7 bases; junction bases not matched to a gene: 11. CDR3 sequence: CASSSLGRGAGGELFF. For the CDR3, the DNA is TGTGCCAGCAGCTCATTGGGGCGGGGGGCCGGCGGGGAGCTGTTTTTT.